The following is a T cell receptor (beta chain) sequence with its context. Its antigen is unknown. No much larger clonotype is one base removed from it; base qualities were not supplied. Including cysteine and phenylalanine, the CDR3 has 14 amino acids. Of all the DNA, just the CDR3 is kept, 42 bases in frame from base 1. V loses 2 bases, J loses 2 bases, and the germline ends lie 7 bases apart. Sequences KGHSH (CDR1) and LQKENI (CDR2) are obtained from the germline V gene. Libraries were prepared through PCR. DNA from cultured CD4+ T cells underwent TCR sequencing with the Oncomine TCR Beta short-read assay at the Johns Hopkins FTIC core. The QIAamp micro DNA kit was used to extract genomic DNA from the cultured CD4+ T cells. Oncomine TCR Beta libraries from cultured CD4+ T cells were pooled using unique dual indexes and sequenced on an Illumina iSeq 100. The study's own analysis went as follows. Non-productive sequences were removed, and CDR3s that did not start with C, did not end with F or W, or were shorter than 7 amino acids were discarded. The MANAFEST web application was used to identify antigen-specific clonotypes by comparing peptide-stimulated wells against reference wells and other culture wells. To be called positive, a clone needed an FDR below 0.05, an odds ratio above 5, and a productive frequency above 0.1% in at least two of three replicate wells. Cross-reactive clonotypes were defined as significantly expanded in both SARS-CoV-2 spike wells and at least one common cold coronavirus spike condition. Using R version 3.6.1, CDR3 homology was evaluated through Levenshtein distances (stringdist) along with unrooted phylogenetic trees (ape). The raw public reads went through TCRdb reprocessing: fastp at Q25, MiXCR clone calling, in-frame beta chains kept. Identical CDR3 protein sequences are pooled into one entry, listed with their most common genes and DNA. These V and J calls are TCRdb output, not the study's own analysis. The sample table shows about 15,000 distinct CDR3 sequences, and around 46% are seen once. The top ten clonotypes cover roughly an eighth of the sample.

The sample's treatment or condition label is to be understood as: approximately 11-day PBMC culture with coronavirus spike peptide pools or control peptides (ViraFEST assay). The ViraFEST assay was used in the study, in which antigen-specific T cells were expanded with peptide pools and expanded clonotypes were subsequently identified by TCR sequencing. The convalescent patients' positive SARS-CoV-2 PCR tests fell between March and December 2020, which was before the Alpha, Beta and Delta variants emerged in the United States. PBMCs were cultured at fewer than 2.5 million per well in IMDM supplemented with roughly 5% human AB serum and 8 to 10 IU/ml IL-2, with 10 ug/ml peptide pools added. Half of the culture medium was replaced with fresh IL-2-containing medium on days 3 and 7. Once the cells had been in culture for over 9 days, the EasySep CD4+ T cell isolation kit was used to isolate CD4+ T cells by negative selection. Ficoll-Paque Plus gradient centrifugation was used to isolate PBMCs from whole blood, and the isolated PBMCs were then either used fresh or cryopreserved at -140C. Culture conditions were generally each tested in triplicate wells.

The data were taken from a study of vaccination and CD4 T cells after COVID-19 (dated by TCRdb to the early 2020s). About the study as a whole: Every convalescent patient had a positive nasal swab PCR test for SARS-CoV-2, with mild disease in about nine patients and severe disease in one. In the convalescent cohort there were six males and four females, among whom were two Hispanic individuals, seven Caucasians, two Asians and one multiracial person. Participants got two doses of the Pfizer-BioNTech BNT162b2 vaccine (n=8) or two doses of the Moderna mRNA-1273 vaccine (n=2). Post-COVID blood samples were collected from convalescent patients a median of around 100 days after diagnosis, with a range of about 30 to 180 days. The time from the second vaccine dose to post-vaccine blood sampling had a median of around 72 days and ranged from about 14 to 241 days. The cultures were stimulated with overlapping spike peptide pools from SARS-CoV-2 and from the common cold coronaviruses HCoV-NL63, HCoV-OC43 and HCoV-229E. In control cultures, a CEFX viral epitope pool was used as positive control, an HIV-1 Nef peptide pool was used as negative control, or no peptide was added. In approximately eleven COVID-19 convalescent patients and a handful of infection-naive healthy vaccine recipients, the spike-specific CD4+ TCR repertoire before mRNA vaccination was compared with the repertoire after mRNA vaccination. What the authors observed across the whole study: Among the post-vaccine SARS-CoV-2-reactive clones in convalescent patients, a median around 85% showed up only after vaccination, which suggests vaccine-specific priming. The median count of SARS-CoV-2-reactive clonotypes went up from 21 after infection to around 38 after vaccination, although the change was not significant. Only a relatively small number of convalescent patients were included in the study, and early timepoints following natural infection were not analyzed. Of the vaccine-specific clones found in convalescent patients, nearly all (304 of 307) were mono-reactive for SARS-CoV-2 spike instead of being cross-reactive with common cold coronaviruses.

Sequencing was done on a sample of CD4+ T cells from blood, cultured in vitro. The sequence links TRBV18 to TRBJ1-5; no D gene call is confident. This receptor was identified in a human donor who had recovered from COVID-19. CDR3 loop: CASSPFDGNQPQHF. The DNA sequence is TGTGCCAGCTCACCATTCGACGGCAATCAGCCCCAGCATTTT.